The 15 T cell receptor beta chains below all came from one sample that was sequenced in a study of vaccination effects on CD4 cells after COVID-19. Viral peptide pools were used in the ViraFEST assay to expand antigen-specific CD4+ T cells, and sequencing came afterward. It was after approximately 11 days of culture that CD4+ T cells were isolated. All study participants received two doses of BNT162b2 or mRNA-1273 vaccine. Generated by immunoSEQ multiplex PCR, the TCRdb table keeps only in-frame clones and is missing some. The sample contains about 66,000 clones, 76% of which appear only once. Their target antigens are unknown. The sample in question was CD4+ T cells from PBMCs cultured with HCoV-OC43 spike peptides, obtained after COVID-19 vaccination. Subset noted: HCoV-OC43 spike overlapping peptide pool stimulation. Receptors originate from a human donor who received a COVID-19 vaccine.

The table lists this clone with a count of one. This rearrangement joins TRBV28 to TRBJ2-5, with D possibly called TRBD1 or TRBD2 (6 bases each). Trimming cost V 7 bases and J 5 bases, with 17 bases left between them. Germline CDR1 and CDR2: MDHEN and SYDVKM. The length of the CDR3 is 14 residues. CDR3 sequence (DNA): TGTGCCAGCACCAATGATCGAGGGGGGGAGACCCAGTACTTC. Protein: CASTNDRGGETQYF.

With regard to this clone: At the DNA level, this CDR3 is encoded by other sequences in the same sample as well. V gene TRBV12-3 or TRBV12-4 combines with J gene TRBJ1-5; the D is unclear. V was shortened by 3 bases and J by 5 bases, with 5 bases between the two germline ends. CDR3 length: 12 amino acids. This CDR3 is CASSLGYQPQHF. DNA of the CDR3: TGTGCCAGCAGTTTGGGTTATCAGCCCCAGCATTTT.

This rearrangement joins TRBV2 to TRBJ2-6, with TRBD1 matching over 9 bases. The CDR3 is 16 amino acids. V dropped 10 bases and J dropped 5; count of bases not matched to a gene: 12. Germline V lookup: CDR1 SNHLY, CDR2 FYNNEI. The DNA for the CDR3 is TGTGCCACCTCACAGGGGGCGAATCGTCGGGCCAACGTCCTGACTTTC. This gives the protein CATSQGANRRANVLTF.

This clone was seen a few times. The chain carries TRBV10-3 and TRBJ1-5; 9 bases are a match to TRBD1. V shed 2 bases, J shed 6 bases, and the junction held 8 bases outside the gene matches. The CDR3 consists of 16 residues. CDR1 and CDR2 from the germline V gene are ENHRY and SYGVKD. This chain's CDR3 is CAISEEGQGWGQPQHF. For the CDR3, the DNA is TGTGCCATCAGTGAGGAGGGACAGGGCTGGGGTCAGCCCCAGCATTTT.

The V and J genes are TRBV4-3 and TRBJ1-1; D might be TRBD1 (5 bases). CDR3 size: 13 residues. V gave up 0 bases and J gave up 10 bases, with 12 bases separating them. The V gene's germline CDR1 is LGHNA and CDR2 YSLEER. The CDR3 bases are TGCGCCAGCAGCCAAGATCGGGACCGGAGAGCTTTCTTT. Encoded protein: CASSQDRDRRAFF.

CDR3 sequence reads: CASSQGQGFRYGYTF. In DNA, the CDR3 is TGCGCCAGCAGCCAAGGACAGGGATTCCGGTATGGCTACACCTTC. The chain couples TRBV4-1 to TRBJ1-2; 7 nucleotides match TRBD1. The CDR3 contains 15 residues. Germline-derived CDR1 and CDR2 are MGHRA and YSYEKL. J lost 5 bases, V lost 1 base, and 7 bases had no gene match.

The chain employs TRBV24-1 and TRBJ2-3; D remains ambiguous. V was clipped by 4 bases and J by 6 bases, with 10 bases between them. The CDR3 covers 13 residues. The germline gives CDR1 KGHDR, CDR2 SFDVKD. In DNA, the CDR3 is TGTGCCACCAGTGACCCCCAATCCGATACGCAGTATTTT. Protein: CATSDPQSDTQYF.

V gene TRBV6-6 combines with J gene TRBJ2-2; possible D gene TRBD2, 5 bases. Germline CDR1 and CDR2: MNHNY and SVGAGI (reference sequence). Trimming shortened V by 7 bases and J by 4 bases, and 7 bases separated the two germline ends. The CDR3 length is 12 residues. The chain's CDR3 is CASTRGTGELFF. The DNA of the CDR3 is TGTGCCAGCACCCGGGGCACCGGGGAGCTGTTTTTT.

The chain recombines TRBV18 with TRBJ1-3; D is possibly TRBD1 (5 bases). V lost 2 bases and J 0 bases, leaving 8 bases between the germline ends. This CDR3 region has 15 residues. Germline V lookup: CDR1 KGHSH, CDR2 LQKENI. DNA for the CDR3: TGTGCCAGCTCACCAACCCAGGGCTCTGGAAACACCATATATTTT. Amino acids: CASSPTQGSGNTIYF. The complete variable domain, with remaining parts taken from reference TRBV18 and TRBJ1-3, reads NAGVMQNPRHLVRRRGQEARLRCSPMKGHSHVYWYRQLPEEGLKFMVYLQKENIIDESGMPKERFSAEFPKEGPSILRIQQVVRGDSAAYFCASSPTQGSGNTIYFGEGSWLTVV.

This chain connects TRBV15 to TRBJ2-1; the D gene is possibly TRBD1 (6 bases). CDR3 size: 15 residues. V lost 1 base, J lost 3 bases, and 10 bases lay in between. Germline V gene data show CDR1 as LNHNV and CDR2 as YYDKDF (reference sequence). The CDR3 region is CATSRVRGIYNEQFF. In DNA, the CDR3 is TGTGCCACCAGCAGAGTCAGGGGCATCTACAATGAGCAGTTCTTC.

This clone was observed a single time. The chain carries TRBV9 and TRBJ1-1, with D possibly TRBD1 on 5 matching bases. Germline CDR1 and CDR2: SGDLS and YYNGEE. The ends were cut back, 4 bases at V and 6 bases at J, with 19 bases in the middle. There are 15 residues in the CDR3. Here the CDR3 reads CASSRTGLQGPEAFF. CDR3 DNA sequence: TGTGCCAGCAGCAGAACCGGGCTCCAGGGCCCTGAAGCTTTCTTT.

The gene calls are TRBV2 and TRBJ1-1; perhaps TRBD1 as D (6 bases). Germline V lookup: CDR1 SNHLY, CDR2 FYNNEI. Trimming cost V 5 bases and J 6 bases, with 10 bases left between them. The CDR3 spans 12 residues. DNA for the CDR3: TGTGCCAGCAGTTCAGGGGTGGCTGAAGCTTTCTTT. Protein sequence: CASSSGVAEAFF.

This chain connects TRBV27 to TRBJ1-1; D may be TRBD1 (5 bases). This CDR3 has 12 amino acids. Looked up from germline, CDR1 is MNHEY and CDR2 is SMNVEV (reference sequence). V lost 4 bases to trimming and J lost 12 bases, with 15 bases between them. The CDR3 here is CASSSSGATPFF. In DNA form, the CDR3 reads TGTGCCAGCAGTTCCTCTGGGGCAACGCCTTTCTTT.

V and J are TRBV12-1 and TRBJ2-7; whether TRBD1, the table's D call, matches the DNA was not checked. TRBV12-1 is an annotated pseudogene. The CDR3 has 16 residues. The CDR3 is CASSSNGTGDTYEQYV. CDR3 coding DNA: TGTGCCAGCAGCTCTAACGGGACAGGGGATACCTACGAGCAGTACGTC.

The gene calls are TRBV6-5 and TRBJ2-3; TRBD2 might be the D (5 bases). The CDR3 has 15 amino acids. Looked up from germline, CDR1 is MNHEY and CDR2 is SVGAGI. V lost 4 bases and J 5 bases, leaving 16 bases between the germline ends. The CDR3 protein is CASSSAGVRGDTQYF. The CDR3 DNA reads as TGTGCCAGCAGTTCCGCCGGGGTCCGGGGAGATACGCAGTATTTT.